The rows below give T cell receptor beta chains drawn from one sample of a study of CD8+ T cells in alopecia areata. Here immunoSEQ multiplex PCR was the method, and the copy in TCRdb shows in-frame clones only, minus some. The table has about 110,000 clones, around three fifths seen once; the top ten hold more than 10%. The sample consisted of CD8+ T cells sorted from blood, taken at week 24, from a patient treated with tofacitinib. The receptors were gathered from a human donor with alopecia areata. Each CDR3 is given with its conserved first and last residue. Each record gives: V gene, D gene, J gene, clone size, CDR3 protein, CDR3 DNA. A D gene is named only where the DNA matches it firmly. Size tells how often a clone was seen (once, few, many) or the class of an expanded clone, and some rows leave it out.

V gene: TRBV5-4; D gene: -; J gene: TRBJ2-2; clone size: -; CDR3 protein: CASNRENTGELFF; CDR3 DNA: TGTGCCAGTAACAGGGAGAACACCGGGGAGCTGTTTTTT
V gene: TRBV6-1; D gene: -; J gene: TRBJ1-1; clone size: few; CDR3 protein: CASKENTEAFF; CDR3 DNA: TGTGCCAGCAAAGAGAACACTGAAGCTTTCTTT
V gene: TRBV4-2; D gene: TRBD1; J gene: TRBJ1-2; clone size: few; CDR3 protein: CASSHPGQGDYGYTF; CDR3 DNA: TGTGCCAGCAGCCACCCGGGACAGGGGGACTATGGCTACACCTTC
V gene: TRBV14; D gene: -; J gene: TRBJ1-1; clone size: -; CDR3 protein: CASSRRGLEAFF; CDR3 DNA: TGTGCCAGCTCCCGTCGGGGGCTCGAAGCTTTCTTT
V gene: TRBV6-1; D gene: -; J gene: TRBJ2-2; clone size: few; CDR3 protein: CASSEGLANTGELFF; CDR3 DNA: TGTGCCAGCAGTGAAGGACTAGCGAACACCGGGGAGCTGTTTTTT
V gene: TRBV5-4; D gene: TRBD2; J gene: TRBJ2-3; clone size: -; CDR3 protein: CASSQLAGGPTDTQYF; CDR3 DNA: TGTGCCAGCAGCCAACTAGCGGGGGGGCCTACAGATACGCAGTATTTT
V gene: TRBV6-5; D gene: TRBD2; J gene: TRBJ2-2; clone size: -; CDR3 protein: CASSPGGYTGELFF; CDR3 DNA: TGTGCCAGCTCTCCGGGGGGGTACACCGGGGAGCTGTTTTTT
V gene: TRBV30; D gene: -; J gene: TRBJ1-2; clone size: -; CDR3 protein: CAWSFQGDGYTF; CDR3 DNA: TGTGCCTGGAGTTTCCAGGGAGATGGCTACACCTTC
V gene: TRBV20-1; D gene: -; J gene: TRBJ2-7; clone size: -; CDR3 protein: CSASDSYEQYF; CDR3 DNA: TGCAGTGCCTCCGACAGCTACGAGCAGTACTTC
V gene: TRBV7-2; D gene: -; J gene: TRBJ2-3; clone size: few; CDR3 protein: CASSLERSTDTQYF; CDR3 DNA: TGTGCCAGCAGCTTAGAGAGGTCCACAGATACGCAGTATTTT
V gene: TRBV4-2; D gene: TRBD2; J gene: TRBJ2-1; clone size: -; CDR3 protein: CASSQDLAGGFEQFF; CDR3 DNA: TGTGCCAGCAGCCAAGATCTAGCGGGGGGGTTTGAGCAGTTCTTC
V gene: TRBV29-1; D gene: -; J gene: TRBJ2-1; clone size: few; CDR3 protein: CSVDGVYNEQFF; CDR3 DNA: TGCAGCGTTGATGGGGTCTACAATGAGCAGTTCTTC
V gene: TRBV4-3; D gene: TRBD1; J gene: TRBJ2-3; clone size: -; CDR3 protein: CASSPTGGQADTQYF; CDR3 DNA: TGCGCCAGCAGCCCGACAGGGGGTCAAGCAGATACGCAGTATTTT
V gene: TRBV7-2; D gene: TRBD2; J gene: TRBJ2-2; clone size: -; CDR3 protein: CASTLVALAGPQELFF; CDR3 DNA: TGTGCCAGCACCCTTGTCGCCCTAGCGGGACCCCAGGAGCTGTTTTTT
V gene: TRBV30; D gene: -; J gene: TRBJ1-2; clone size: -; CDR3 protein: CAWSKDGNYGYTF; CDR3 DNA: TGTGCCTGGAGCAAGGACGGTAACTATGGCTACACCTTC
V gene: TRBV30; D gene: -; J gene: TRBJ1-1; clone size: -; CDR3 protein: CAWGIDVNTEAFF; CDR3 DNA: TGTGCCTGGGGTATAGATGTAAACACTGAAGCTTTCTTT
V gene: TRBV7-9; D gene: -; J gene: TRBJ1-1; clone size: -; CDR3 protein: CASSSGTEAFF; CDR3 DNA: TGTGCCAGCAGCTCCGGGACCGAAGCTTTCTTT
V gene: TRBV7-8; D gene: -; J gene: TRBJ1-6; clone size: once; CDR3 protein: CASSLGGSGSPLHF; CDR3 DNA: TGTGCCAGCAGCTTAGGAGGGTCAGGGTCACCCCTCCACTTT
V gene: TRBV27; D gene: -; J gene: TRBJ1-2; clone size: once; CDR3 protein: CASSYGSNYGYTF; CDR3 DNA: TGTGCCAGCAGTTATGGATCGAACTATGGCTACACCTTC
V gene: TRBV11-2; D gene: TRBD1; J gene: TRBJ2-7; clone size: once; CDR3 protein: CASSPGTGTYEQYF; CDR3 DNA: TGTGCCAGCAGCCCCGGGACAGGAACCTACGAGCAGTACTTC
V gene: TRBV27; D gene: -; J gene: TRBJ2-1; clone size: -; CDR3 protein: CASSLIPPSHNEQFF; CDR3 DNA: TGTGCCAGCAGTTTGATTCCCCCATCCCACAATGAGCAGTTCTTC
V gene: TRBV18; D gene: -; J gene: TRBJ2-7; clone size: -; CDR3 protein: CASSPPASSYEQYF; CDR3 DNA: TGTGCCAGCTCACCACCGGCCAGCTCCTACGAGCAGTACTTC
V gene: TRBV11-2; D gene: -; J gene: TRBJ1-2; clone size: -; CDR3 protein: CASSLGGADYYGYTF; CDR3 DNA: TGTGCCAGCAGCTTAGGCGGGGCAGACTACTATGGCTACACCTTC
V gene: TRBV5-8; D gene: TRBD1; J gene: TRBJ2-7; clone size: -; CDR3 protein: CASSRGDSSYEQYF; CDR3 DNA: TGTGCCAGCAGCAGAGGGGACAGCTCCTACGAGCAGTACTTC
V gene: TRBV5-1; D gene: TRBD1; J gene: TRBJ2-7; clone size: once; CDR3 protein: CASSSEPGQGRSYEQYF; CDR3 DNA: TGCGCCAGCAGCTCCGAACCCGGACAGGGAAGATCCTACGAGCAGTACTTC
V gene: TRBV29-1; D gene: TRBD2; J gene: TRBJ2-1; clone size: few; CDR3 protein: CSVELGLYNEQFF; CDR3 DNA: TGCAGCGTTGAATTGGGACTATACAATGAGCAGTTCTTC
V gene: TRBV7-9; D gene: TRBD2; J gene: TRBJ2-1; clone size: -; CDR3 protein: CASRGGGTAYNEQFF; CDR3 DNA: TGTGCCAGCAGGGGCGGGGGTACCGCCTACAATGAGCAGTTCTTC
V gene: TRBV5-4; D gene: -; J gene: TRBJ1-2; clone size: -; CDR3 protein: CASSLVNAGNYGYTF; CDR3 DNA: TGTGCCAGCAGCTTGGTCAACGCTGGGAACTATGGCTACACCTTC
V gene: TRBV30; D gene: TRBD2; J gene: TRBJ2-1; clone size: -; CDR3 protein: CAWTSGYNEQFF; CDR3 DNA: TGTGCCTGGACTAGCGGGTACAATGAGCAGTTCTTC
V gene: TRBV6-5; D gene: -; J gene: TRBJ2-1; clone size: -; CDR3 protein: CASGDSYNEQFF; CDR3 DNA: TGTGCCAGCGGCGACAGCTACAATGAGCAGTTCTTC
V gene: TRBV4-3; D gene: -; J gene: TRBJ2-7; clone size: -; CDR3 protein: CASSQEGGLDYEQYF; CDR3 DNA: TGCGCCAGCAGCCAAGAAGGAGGTCTGGACTACGAGCAGTACTTC
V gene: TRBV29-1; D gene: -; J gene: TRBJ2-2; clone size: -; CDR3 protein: CSGLWTTGELFF; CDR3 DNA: TGCAGCGGACTATGGACCACCGGGGAGCTGTTTTTT
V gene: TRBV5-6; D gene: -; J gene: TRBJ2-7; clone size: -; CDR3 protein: CATSDAYEQYF; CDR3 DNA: TGTGCTACGAGCGACGCCTACGAGCAGTACTTC
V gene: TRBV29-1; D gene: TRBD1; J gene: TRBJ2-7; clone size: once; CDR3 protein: CSVGSGTDTYEQYF; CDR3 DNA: TGCAGCGTTGGGTCCGGGACAGACACCTACGAGCAGTACTTC
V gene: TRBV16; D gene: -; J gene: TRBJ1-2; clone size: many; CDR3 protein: CASSQGNPNYGYTF; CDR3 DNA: TGTGCCAGCAGCCAGGGAAACCCTAACTATGGCTACACCTTC
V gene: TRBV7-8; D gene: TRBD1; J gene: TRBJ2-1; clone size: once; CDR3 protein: CASSLVGGLKVNEQFF; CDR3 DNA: TGTGCCAGCAGCTTAGTAGGGGGCCTAAAAGTCAATGAGCAGTTCTTC
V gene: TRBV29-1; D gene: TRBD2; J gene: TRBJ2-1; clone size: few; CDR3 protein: CSVVLAGAPSYNEQFF; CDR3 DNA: TGCAGCGTTGTACTAGCGGGGGCCCCCTCCTACAATGAGCAGTTCTTC
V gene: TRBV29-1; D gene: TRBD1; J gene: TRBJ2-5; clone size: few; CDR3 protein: CSAEDRFQETQYF; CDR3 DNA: TGCAGCGCAGAGGACAGGTTCCAAGAGACCCAGTACTTC
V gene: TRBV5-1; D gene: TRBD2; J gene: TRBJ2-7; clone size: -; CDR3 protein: CASSLTTSGGHYEQYF; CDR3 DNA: TGCGCCAGCAGCCTAACGACTAGCGGGGGCCACTACGAGCAGTACTTC
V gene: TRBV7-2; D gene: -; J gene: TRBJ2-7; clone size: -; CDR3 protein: CASSSPGEQYF; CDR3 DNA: TGTGCCAGCAGCTCCCCTGGCGAGCAGTACTTC
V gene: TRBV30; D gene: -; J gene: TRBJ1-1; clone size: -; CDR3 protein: CAWSVGRGNTEAFF; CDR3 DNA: TGTGCCTGGAGTGTTGGCAGGGGGAACACTGAAGCTTTCTTT
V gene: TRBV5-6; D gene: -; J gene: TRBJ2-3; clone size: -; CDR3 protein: CASSYWGRGTDTQYF; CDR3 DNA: TGTGCCAGCAGCTATTGGGGGCGGGGCACAGATACGCAGTATTTT
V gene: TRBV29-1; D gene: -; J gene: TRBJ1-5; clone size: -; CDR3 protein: CSTRAGGANQPQHF; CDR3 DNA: TGCAGCACAAGGGCGGGGGGTGCCAATCAGCCCCAGCATTTT
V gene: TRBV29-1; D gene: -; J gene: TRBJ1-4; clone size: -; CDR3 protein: CSVVTNEKLFF; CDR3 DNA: TGCAGCGTTGTTACTAATGAAAAACTGTTTTTT
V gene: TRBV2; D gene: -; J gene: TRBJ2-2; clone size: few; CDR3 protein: CASSEGSRTGELFF; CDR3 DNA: TGTGCCAGCAGTGAAGGGTCCCGCACCGGGGAGCTGTTTTTT
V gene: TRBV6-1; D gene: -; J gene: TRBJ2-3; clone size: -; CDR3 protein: CASSDRGMGATDTQYF; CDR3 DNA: TGTGCCAGCAGTGACAGGGGAATGGGGGCCACAGATACGCAGTATTTT
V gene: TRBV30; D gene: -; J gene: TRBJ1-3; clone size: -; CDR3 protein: CAWSTSWDHSTGNTIYF; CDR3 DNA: TGTGCCTGGAGCACCTCATGGGACCATTCAACGGGAAACACCATATATTTT